These 7 T cell receptor beta chains came from one sample sequenced in a study of neurological immune-mediated disorders. TCRdb reprocessed the 5' RACE reads with MiXCR, giving one entry per CDR3 protein. The sample lists 60,000 or so distinct CDR3 sequences, roughly an eighth occurring once. Source material: PBMCs. All receptors come from a man aged 55 to 70 in good health.

This clonotype has ten or more counts. This chain joins TRBV20-1 and TRBJ1-1, with D maybe TRBD1 (6 bases). Per the germline V gene, CDR1 is DFQATT and CDR2 is SNEGSKA (reference sequence). The length of the CDR3 is 12 residues. The CDR3 protein is CGTKGGMTEAFF. CDR3 in DNA: TGCGGGACGAAAGGGGGAATGACTGAAGCTTTCTTT.

This clonotype came up many times. The chain uses TRBV20-1 and TRBJ2-5; 8 bases fit TRBD1. The V segment lost 3 bases and the J segment 4 bases; nucleotides outside the gene matches: 7. CDR1 and CDR2 (germline): DFQATT, SNEGSKA (reference sequence). This CDR3 spans 14 amino acids. CDR3 amino acids: CSASRGQARETQYF. Written as DNA, the CDR3 is TGCAGTGCTAGCAGGGGGCAAGCCAGAGAGACCCAGTACTTC.

The chain couples TRBV19 to TRBJ1-5, with D hard to call. The germline V and J ends were trimmed by 5 bases and 9 bases, with 11 bases remaining between them. The germline V gene has CDR1 LNHDA and CDR2 SQIVND (reference sequence). The CDR3 sequence is 12 residues long. CDR3 loop: CASSQGIMPQHF. The CDR3 region has the DNA TGTGCCAGTAGTCAAGGAATCATGCCCCAGCATTTT.

This clonotype was counted ten times or more. CDR3 DNA sequence: TGTGCCAGCACCCGGGACAGGGCGATCTATGGCTACACCTTC. Translating gives CASTRDRAIYGYTF. This chain links TRBV7-2 with TRBJ1-2; 9 nucleotides match TRBD1. Trimming took 7 bases from V and 4 from J; bases not matched to a gene: 7. CDR3 length equals 14 residues. The germline CDR1 and CDR2 sequences are SGHTA and FQGNSA.

This clonotype was seen many times. The chain joins TRBV12-3 or TRBV12-4 to TRBJ1-2, with TRBD1 identical over 9 bases. V lost 9 bases, J lost 5 bases, and 13 bases stayed unmatched. The CDR3 length is 15 residues. Written as DNA, the CDR3 is TGTGCCAGTTCGGTTACAGGGGGCGACTATTATGGCTACACCTTC. Its translation: CASSVTGGDYYGYTF.

This clonotype was seen many times. V is TRBV6-5 and J is TRBJ2-3; no clear D gene. The CDR3 is 13 residues long. The V and J ends lost 2 bases and 6 bases respectively, with 9 bases between them. CDR1 and CDR2 from the germline V gene are MNHEY and SVGAGI. This chain's CDR3 is CASSYMGRDTQYF. As DNA, the CDR3 is TGTGCCAGCAGTTACATGGGCCGGGATACGCAGTATTTT.

Ten or more counts support this clonotype. The V and J genes are TRBV5-1 and TRBJ2-3, with D tentatively TRBD1 (5 bases). Germline V lookup: CDR1 SGHRS, CDR2 YFSETQ. V was trimmed by 0 bases and J by 6 bases, leaving 14 bases between them. CDR3 length equals 15 residues. The CDR3 DNA reads as TGCGCCAGCAGCTTGGGCGACAGCCCGCCCGATACGCAGTATTTT. It specifies CASSLGDSPPDTQYF.